These T cell receptor beta chains were read from a single sample in a study of cytomegalovirus exposure and HLA in healthy donors. Profiling relied on immunoSEQ multiplex PCR, and the TCRdb table lists in-frame clones only, not all of them. The sample has around 150,000 clones, roughly nine tenths seen once; the top ten hold around 4.4%. The sample was PBMCs. Source of these receptors: a man aged 18 to 30 in good health and CMV-seropositive. Both conserved end residues are part of each CDR3. D genes are given only for firm matches. Not all rows give a size; the values are once, few, many and, for expanded clones, a class.

CDR3aa,CDR3nt,d_gene,j_gene,abundance,v_gene,len
CASRLSMEGTQYF,TGTGCCAGCAGATTGTCTATGGAGGGGACCCAGTACTTC,NA,TRBJ2-5,many,TRBV6-5,13
CASSLWGRRDTQYF,TGTGCCAGCAGCTTATGGGGGCGAAGAGATACGCAGTATTTT,NA,TRBJ2-3,NA,TRBV5-4,14
CSATGVGQFF,TGCAGCGCCACAGGGGTGGGGCAGTTCTTC,TRBD1,TRBJ2-1,NA,TRBV29-1,10
CASSVAGGRDYEQYF,TGTGCCAGCAGCGTAGCTGGCGGGAGGGATTACGAGCAGTACTTC,TRBD2,TRBJ2-7,NA,TRBV9,15
CASSAGLAGGPEETQYF,TGTGCCAGCAGCGCGGGACTAGCGGGAGGGCCGGAAGAGACCCAGTACTTC,TRBD2,TRBJ2-5,NA,TRBV5-4,17
CASSFAGKDNEQFF,TGTGCCAGCAGCTTCGCGGGGAAAGACAATGAGCAGTTCTTC,NA,TRBJ2-1,NA,TRBV7-3,14
CASRESGTSREQFF,TGTGCCAGCAGGGAATCCGGGACTAGTCGTGAGCAGTTCTTC,TRBD2,TRBJ2-1,NA,TRBV7-9,14
CASSPRGLAEGLFF,TGTGCCAGCAGCCCACGGGGACTAGCGGAAGGGCTGTTTTTT,TRBD2,TRBJ2-2,NA,TRBV5-4,14
CASSGTSGDNEQFF,TGTGCCAGCAGCGGGACTAGCGGAGACAATGAGCAGTTCTTC,TRBD2,TRBJ2-1,NA,TRBV11-1,14
CASSFRGDRGRVGNTIYF,TGTGCCAGCAGCTTCCGTGGGGACAGGGGGCGCGTTGGAAACACCATATATTTT,TRBD1,TRBJ1-3,NA,TRBV7-8,18
CATSRDQQGSDGYTF,TGTGCCACCAGCAGAGATCAGCAGGGGTCCGATGGCTACACCTTC,NA,TRBJ1-2,NA,TRBV15,15
CASSLARAGKKNIQYF,TGTGCCAGCAGCTTAGCGCGGGCGGGAAAGAAAAACATTCAGTACTTC,NA,TRBJ2-4,NA,TRBV7-2,16
CASALDSGSTDTQYF,TGTGCCAGCGCCTTAGATAGCGGAAGCACAGATACGCAGTATTTT,NA,TRBJ2-3,NA,TRBV2,15
CASSAGTRGSTGELFF,TGTGCCAGCAGCGCCGGGACTAGGGGCTCCACCGGGGAGCTGTTTTTT,TRBD2,TRBJ2-2,few,TRBV5-4,16
CASSSEREADYEQYF,TGTGCCAGCAGCTCGGAGCGGGAGGCTGACTACGAGCAGTACTTC,TRBD2,TRBJ2-7,once,TRBV13,15
CASSSGGDQPQHF,TGTGCCAGCAGCTCGGGAGGGGATCAGCCCCAGCATTTT,NA,TRBJ1-5,few,TRBV11-3,13
CASSLMSSGSSYEQYF,TGTGCCAGCAGCTTAATGTCTAGCGGGAGCTCCTACGAGCAGTACTTC,TRBD2,TRBJ2-7,NA,TRBV11-1,16
CASSLNGGHGYTF,TGTGCCAGCTCATTAAACGGGGGGCATGGCTACACCTTC,NA,TRBJ1-2,NA,TRBV18,13
CASSITGTKGNTIYF,TGTGCCAGCAGCATTACCGGGACAAAAGGAAACACCATATATTTT,NA,TRBJ1-3,NA,TRBV9,15
CASSDPTGSGQPQHF,TGTGCCAGCAGTGACCCGACAGGGTCTGGTCAGCCCCAGCATTTT,TRBD1,TRBJ1-5,NA,TRBV6-1,15
CATTSGANTGELFF,TGTGCCACCACTAGCGGGGCAAACACCGGGGAGCTGTTTTTT,TRBD2,TRBJ2-2,NA,TRBV9,14
CASSTTGVSYEQYF,TGTGCCAGTAGTACGACAGGTGTCTCCTACGAGCAGTACTTC,NA,TRBJ2-7,NA,TRBV19,14
CASSQGQGSYEQYF,TGCGCCAGCAGCCAAGGACAGGGCTCCTACGAGCAGTACTTC,TRBD1,TRBJ2-7,NA,TRBV4-1,14
CASSSGLAGAYEQYF,TGTGCCAGCAGCTCGGGACTAGCGGGAGCCTACGAGCAGTACTTC,TRBD2,TRBJ2-7,NA,TRBV7-9,15
CASSFLGEPQHF,TGTGCCAGCAGTTTCCTTGGAGAGCCCCAGCATTTT,NA,TRBJ1-5,NA,TRBV27,12
CASSSRRESSSNQPQHF,TGTGCCAGCAGTTCTCGCCGGGAGTCCTCTTCTAATCAGCCCCAGCATTTT,NA,TRBJ1-5,NA,TRBV28,17
CASSTGTAQETQYF,TGCGCCAGCAGCACCGGGACAGCACAAGAGACCCAGTACTTC,TRBD1,TRBJ2-5,NA,TRBV5-1,14
CASSQGQFANTGELFF,TGCGCCAGCAGCCAAGGACAGTTCGCGAACACCGGGGAGCTGTTTTTT,NA,TRBJ2-2,NA,TRBV4-1,16
CASSQRWGAGNTIYF,TGCGCCAGCAGCCAACGGTGGGGAGCTGGAAACACCATATATTTT,NA,TRBJ1-3,NA,TRBV4-1,15
CASSLGASSYEQYF,TGTGCCAGCAGCTTGGGGGCGAGCTCCTACGAGCAGTACTTC,NA,TRBJ2-7,once,TRBV7-9,14
CASSQVRESSYEQYF,TGTGCCAGCAGCCAAGTTCGGGAGAGCTCCTACGAGCAGTACTTC,NA,TRBJ2-7,NA,TRBV4-2,15
CASRGRIRYTEAFF,TGTGCCAGCAGGGGCCGGATCAGATACACTGAAGCTTTCTTT,NA,TRBJ1-1,NA,TRBV28,14
CASRGDRDEQFF,TGTGCCAGCAGGGGAGACAGGGATGAGCAGTTCTTC,TRBD1,TRBJ2-1,NA,TRBV6-1,12
CASSYGTLRGTQYF,TGTGCCAGCAGCTACGGGACTCTAAGGGGGACCCAGTACTTC,NA,TRBJ2-5,NA,TRBV28,14
CASRGQGTLWAFF,TGCGCCAGCAGGGGACAGGGGACTCTCTGGGCTTTCTTT,TRBD1,TRBJ1-1,NA,TRBV10-2,13
CASSLALTGRGNTIYF,TGTGCCAGCAGCTTAGCGTTGACAGGGCGCGGAAACACCATATATTTT,TRBD1,TRBJ1-3,NA,TRBV7-9,16
CATSRGRLAGLRGTDTQYF,TGTGCCACCAGCAGAGGAAGACTAGCGGGATTACGGGGCACAGATACGCAGTATTTT,TRBD2,TRBJ2-3,once,TRBV15,19
CAWTPPLGAETQYF,TGTGCCTGGACCCCCCCTCTGGGGGCGGAGACCCAGTACTTC,NA,TRBJ2-5,NA,TRBV30,14
CASSEGQTSTDTQYF,TGTGCCAGCAGTGAGGGACAGACTAGCACAGATACGCAGTATTTT,TRBD1,TRBJ2-3,NA,TRBV6-1,15
CASSAGGGTSGSRQYF,TGTGCCAGCAGCGCAGGCGGGGGGACTAGCGGGAGTAGGCAGTATTTT,TRBD2,TRBJ2-3,NA,TRBV9,16
CASSQAGTGGEGETQYF,TGCGCCAGCAGCCAAGCCGGGACAGGGGGCGAGGGGGAGACCCAGTACTTC,TRBD1,TRBJ2-5,once,TRBV4-1,17
CASSFGLAGKSTDTQYF,TGCGCCAGCAGCTTTGGACTAGCGGGAAAGAGCACAGATACGCAGTATTTT,TRBD2,TRBJ2-3,NA,TRBV5-1,17
CASSDRRTGTSGNTIYF,TGTGCCAGCAGCGACAGACGGACAGGGACGTCTGGAAACACCATATATTTT,TRBD1,TRBJ1-3,NA,TRBV9,17
CASSLILGVTDTQYF,TGTGCCAGCAGCTTAATACTGGGCGTGACAGATACGCAGTATTTT,NA,TRBJ2-3,NA,TRBV11-2,15
CASSEAQRGGNTIYF,TGTGCCAGCAGTGAAGCGCAGAGGGGGGGAAACACCATATATTTT,NA,TRBJ1-3,once,TRBV6-1,15
CASSPDSYQPQHF,TGTGCCAGCAGTCCCGACAGCTACCAGCCCCAGCATTTT,NA,TRBJ1-5,NA,TRBV2,13
CAWSVQDRDPPNTEAFF,TGTGCCTGGAGTGTACAGGACAGGGACCCTCCGAACACTGAAGCTTTCTTT,TRBD1,TRBJ1-1,once,TRBV30,17
CASSLISSNEQFF,TGTGCCAGCAGCTTGATTAGCTCCAATGAGCAGTTCTTC,NA,TRBJ2-1,NA,TRBV5-6,13
CATSRDLGTSNYEQYF,TGTGCCACCAGCAGAGACCTCGGGACTAGCAACTACGAGCAGTACTTC,TRBD2,TRBJ2-7,NA,TRBV15,16
CASSLLGDTQYF,TGTGCCAGCAGCTTACTAGGAGATACGCAGTATTTT,NA,TRBJ2-3,NA,TRBV13,12
CASTLSPTGGDTQYF,TGTGCCAGCACCCTTAGCCCCACCGGGGGAGATACGCAGTATTTT,NA,TRBJ2-3,NA,TRBV9,15
CSVGPELPETQYF,TGCAGCGTTGGCCCTGAACTCCCAGAGACCCAGTACTTC,NA,TRBJ2-5,NA,TRBV29-1,13
CASNRAVSTDTQYF,TGTGCCAGTAACAGGGCCGTAAGCACAGATACGCAGTATTTT,NA,TRBJ2-3,NA,TRBV9,14
CASRSGGETQYF,TGTGCCAGCAGGAGCGGAGGAGAGACCCAGTACTTC,NA,TRBJ2-5,NA,TRBV7-9,12